A single sample gave rise to the 25 T cell receptor beta chains below, sequenced in a study (dated by TCRdb to between 2020 and 2023). Library method: the immunoSEQ multiplex PCR assay. Imported from immuneACCESS, the table was reduced by TCRdb to in-frame sequences with V and J called. These copies leave out some clones; in studies compared against another copy, an unresolved V gene accounts for under half, and the cause of the remainder is not known. The sample table lists 68,000 or so clones, 85% to 95% of them with a count of one. 4% to 5% of the sample is in the top ten clones. Material for sequencing was PBMCs. These receptors all stem from a man aged 35-49 years with rheumatoid arthritis.

The CDR3 sequence: CASRGHDLSPLHF. In DNA, the CDR3 is TGTGCCAGCAGGGGACATGATCTTTCACCCCTCCACTTT. The J gene is TRBJ1-6, the V gene TRBV6-5; a possible D gene is TRBD1 (6 bases). The CDR3 covers 13 residues. Trimming left V 6 bases short and J 9 bases short, with 12 bases between. Germline V lookup: CDR1 MNHEY, CDR2 SVGAGI.

The chain uses TRBV9 and TRBJ1-3, with D unclear. The CDR3 covers 15 residues. V lost 6 bases to trimming and J lost 0 bases, with 13 bases between them. The germline gives CDR1 SGDLS, CDR2 YYNGEE. CDR3 in DNA: TGTGCCAGCACTGAAGGCCCCGACTCTGGAAACACCATATATTTT. Translated, it gives CASTEGPDSGNTIYF.

The gene calls are TRBV6-2 or TRBV6-3 and TRBJ1-2; TRBD1 aligns across 8 bases. The CDR3 sequence is 15 residues long. Germline V gene lookup returns CDR1 MNHEY and CDR2 SVGEGT. Germline trimming cut 5 bases from V and 7 bases from J; bases unmatched to any gene: 12. CDR3 sequence: CASSLIEDRESGYTF. In DNA form, the CDR3 reads TGTGCCAGCAGTCTGATAGAGGACAGGGAGTCTGGCTACACCTTC.

The chain uses TRBV19 and TRBJ2-5; 7 bases are shared with TRBD1. Germline CDR1 and CDR2: LNHDA and SQIVND (reference sequence). The CDR3 runs 14 residues. V lost 5 bases and J lost 1; bases outside the gene matches: 4. The CDR3 here is CASSARQGQETQYF. DNA of the CDR3: TGTGCCAGTAGTGCAAGACAGGGCCAAGAGACCCAGTACTTC. Full variable domain (remainder filled in from reference TRBV19 and TRBJ2-5): DGGITQSPKYLFRKEGQNVTLSCEQNLNHDAMYWYRQDPGQGLRLIYYSQIVNDFQKGDIAEGYSVSREKKESFPLTVTSAQKNPTAFYLCASSARQGQETQYFGPGTRLLVL.

The chain joins TRBV18 to TRBJ1-4; D remains unclear. Germline loops: CDR1 KGHSH, CDR2 LQKENI. The CDR3 runs 13 residues. V lost 4 bases to trimming and J lost 3 bases, with 6 bases between them. The CDR3 loop is CASSQRANEKLFF. The CDR3 nucleotides read TGTGCCAGCTCACAAAGGGCTAATGAAAAACTGTTTTTT. The whole variable domain, filled in from reference TRBV18 and TRBJ1-4, reads NAGVMQNPRHLVRRRGQEARLRCSPMKGHSHVYWYRQLPEEGLKFMVYLQKENIIDESGMPKERFSAEFPKEGPSILRIQQVVRGDSAAYFCASSQRANEKLFFGSGTQLSVL.

The gene calls are TRBV27 and TRBJ1-1; possible D gene TRBD1, 5 bases. The CDR3 consists of 15 residues. V shed 6 bases and J shed 10 bases, with 24 bases lying between them. CDR1 and CDR2 from the germline V gene are MNHEY and SMNVEV (reference sequence). The CDR3 region has the DNA TGTGCCAGCAGATCCCAGCCCGTTGGGGGATGGCGAGCTTTCTTT. Its translation: CASRSQPVGGWRAFF.

In DNA, the CDR3 is TGTGCCAGCAGCCCCCCGTCGGTAACAGATACGCAGTATTTT. It specifies CASSPPSVTDTQYF. V gene TRBV13 combines with J gene TRBJ2-3; D not resolved. This CDR3 has 14 amino acids. The germline gives CDR1 PRHDT, CDR2 FYEKMQ (reference sequence). Deletions cut 5 bases from V and 3 bases from J, with 12 bases between.

The chain employs TRBV19 and TRBJ2-7; TRBD1 matches 7 bases. Germline CDR1 is LNHDA and CDR2 is SQIVND (reference sequence). CDR3 length: 18 amino acids. V lost 5 bases and J lost 2; bases outside the gene matches: 18. CDR3 bases: TGTGCCAGTAGTCCCATTGGATTGGTTGGGGACAGAACCTACGAGCAGTACTTC. Residues: CASSPIGLVGDRTYEQYF.

This chain uses TRBV18 with TRBJ1-6; D unclear. The V gene's germline CDR1 is KGHSH and CDR2 LQKENI. Trimming removed 2 bases from V and 0 bases from J, with 5 bases in between. The CDR3 sequence is 15 residues long. CDR3 DNA sequence: TGTGCCAGCTCACCAGAGACCTCCTATAATTCACCCCTCCACTTT. Translating gives CASSPETSYNSPLHF.

The CDR3 reads CASSLSPNNQPQHF. CDR3 bases: TGTGCCAGCAGCTTAAGTCCTAACAATCAGCCCCAGCATTTT. The genes are TRBV7-9 and TRBJ1-5; D gene unclear. This CDR3 is built from 14 residues. Germline V gene sequence: CDR1 SEHNR, CDR2 FQNEAQ (reference sequence). V lost 2 bases to trimming and J lost 3 bases, with 8 bases between them.

This rearrangement joins TRBV18 to TRBJ2-7, with unresolved D. CDR1 is KGHSH, CDR2 LQKENI, per germline. CDR3 length: 12 amino acids. Trimming took off 2 bases at V and 1 base at J, with 3 bases between the two ends. CDR3 loop: CASSPVSYEQYF. The CDR3 DNA follows: TGTGCCAGCTCACCAGTATCCTACGAGCAGTACTTC.

The chain links TRBV6-5 to TRBJ1-6; D ambiguous. CDR3 size: 16 residues. Germline lookup yields CDR1 MNHEY and CDR2 SVGAGI. Trimming pared 0 bases from V and 9 bases from J, leaving 15 bases between. DNA of the CDR3: TGTGCCAGCAGTTACTCGATGTTGAGCGGAAGTTCACCCCTCCACTTT. Its translation: CASSYSMLSGSSPLHF.

This rearrangement joins TRBV3-1 (or the pseudogene TRBV3-2) to TRBJ2-7, with D possibly being TRBD2 (5 bases). V was pared by 5 bases and J by 1 base, with 6 bases between. The length of the CDR3 is 12 residues. The germline gives CDR1 LGHDT, CDR2 YNNKEL (reference sequence). The CDR3: CASSGESYEQYF. In DNA, the CDR3 is TGTGCCAGCAGCGGGGAGTCCTACGAGCAGTACTTC.

The chain is built from TRBV9 and TRBJ2-3, with D tentatively TRBD1 or TRBD2 (5 bases each). V lost 4 bases to trimming and J lost 4 bases, with 16 bases between them. Germline CDR1 SGDLS, CDR2 YYNGEE. The CDR3 has 15 amino acids. CDR3 sequence reads: CASSPWTMGADTQYF. CDR3 nucleotide sequence: TGTGCCAGCAGCCCTTGGACGATGGGGGCAGATACGCAGTATTTT.

For this clone: The junction differs from germline at one of its ends, possibly a read error. The rearrangement uses TRBV7-9 and TRBJ2-3; no clear D. Germline lookup yields CDR1 SEHNR and CDR2 FQNEAQ (reference sequence). The CDR3 runs 15 residues. This CDR3 reads CASSLPNAGTDTQYF. The CDR3 DNA is TGTGCCAGCAGCTTACCCAATGCCGGTACAGATACGCAGTACTTT.

This sequence joins TRBV29-1 and TRBJ2-2; no clear D gene. V was pared by 2 bases and J by 5 bases, with 9 bases between. This CDR3 has 13 amino acids. CDR1 is SQVTM and CDR2 is ANQGSEA in the germline V gene. The CDR3 loop is CSVEYMRTGELFF. The CDR3 DNA reads as TGCAGCGTTGAATATATGAGGACCGGGGAGCTGTTTTTT.

This clone was detected only once. The V call is TRBV4-2, the J call TRBJ2-5; 9 nucleotides agree with TRBD1. CDR3 size: 14 residues. V trimming: 3 bases; J trimming: 3 bases; junction bases outside the gene matches: 2. Germline lookup yields CDR1 LGHNA and CDR2 YNFKEQ. The CDR3 DNA reads TGTGCCAGCAGCCATGGGGACAGGGAAGAGACCCAGTACTTC. This gives the protein CASSHGDREETQYF.

The chain carries TRBV4-2 and TRBJ2-1; weak D call: TRBD1 (6 bases). Per the germline V gene, CDR1 is LGHNA and CDR2 is YNFKEQ. Trimming removed 2 bases from V and 0 bases from J, with 14 bases in between. CDR3 size: 17 residues. The CDR3 sequence: CASSQPLQGSSYNEQFF. As DNA, the CDR3 is TGTGCCAGCAGCCAACCCCTACAGGGTAGCTCCTACAATGAGCAGTTCTTC.

The rearrangement joins TRBV6-1 to TRBJ2-2; D is unresolved. CDR1 MNHNS and CDR2 SASEGT come from the germline V gene. V gave up 4 bases and J gave up 4 bases, with 19 bases separating them. This CDR3 is built from 17 residues. The CDR3 region is CASSVQPLSDGTGELFF. The CDR3 DNA follows: TGTGCCAGCAGTGTACAGCCTCTATCCGATGGCACCGGGGAGCTGTTTTTT.

The genes are TRBV18 and TRBJ2-5; no firm D call. The CDR3 has 12 residues. Germline V gene data show CDR1 as KGHSH and CDR2 as LQKENI. Trimming left V 0 bases short and J 5 bases short, with 4 bases between. Here the CDR3 reads CASSPPEETQYF. The DNA for the CDR3 is TGTGCCAGCTCACCACCGGAGGAGACCCAGTACTTC.

This chain connects TRBV2 to TRBJ1-6; D unclear. The ends were cut back, 1 base at V and 7 bases at J, with 8 bases in the middle. The CDR3 loop spans 14 amino acids. The germline CDR1 and CDR2 sequences are SNHLY and FYNNEI. The CDR3 nucleotides read TGTGCCAGCAGTGAAGTGGTCGGAAATTCACCCCTCCACTTT. As protein: CASSEVVGNSPLHF. Based on the CDR3 plus reference TRBV2 and TRBJ1-6, the full variable domain is EPEVTQTPSHQVTQMGQEVILRCVPISNHLYFYWYRQILGQKVEFLVSFYNNEISEKSEIFDDQFSVERPDGSNFTLKIRSTKLEDSAMYFCASSEVVGNSPLHFGNGTRLTVT.

V is TRBV29-1 and J is TRBJ1-4; 8 bases align to TRBD1. The junction had 8 bases not matched to a gene; V was cut back by 4 bases and J by 1 base. Per germline, CDR1 SQVTM and CDR2 ANQGSEA. The CDR3 is 16 amino acids. CDR3 DNA sequence: TGCAGCGTTGCCTGGCAGGGGGCCCTAACTAATGAAAAACTGTTTTTT. It specifies CSVAWQGALTNEKLFF. Based on the CDR3 plus reference TRBV29-1 and TRBJ1-4, the full variable domain is SAVISQKPSRDICQRGTSLTIQCQVDSQVTMMFWYRQQPGQSLTLIATANQGSEATYESGFVIDKFPISRPNLTFSTLTVSNMSPEDSSIYLCSVAWQGALTNEKLFFGSGTQLSVL.

The CDR3 here is CASSESGPPREQYF. DNA for the CDR3: TGTGCCAGCAGTGAATCAGGGCCGCCACGCGAGCAGTACTTC. The chain links TRBV6-1 to TRBJ2-7; D is possibly TRBD1 (5 bases). Germline CDR1 reads MNHNS; CDR2 reads SASEGT. V was pared by 2 bases and J by 6 bases, with 14 bases between. The CDR3 totals 14 residues.

The chain links TRBV4-1 to TRBJ1-5, with D possibly matching TRBD1 (6 bases). Germline V gives CDR1 MGHRA, CDR2 YSYEKL. CDR3 length: 15 amino acids. Trimming took off 4 bases at V and 2 bases at J, with 12 bases between the two ends. The CDR3: CASSPEGGGNQPQHF. The CDR3 DNA reads TGCGCCAGCAGCCCTGAGGGGGGGGGCAATCAGCCCCAGCATTTT.

The rearrangement links TRBV6-6 to TRBJ1-6; D perhaps matches TRBD1 (5 bases). V was pared by 2 bases and J by 7 bases, with 9 bases between. The CDR3 totals 14 residues. From germline, CDR1 is MNHNY and CDR2 SVGAGI (reference sequence). The CDR3 nucleotides are TGTGCCAGCAGTTACAGCGGGACGAATTCACCCCTCCACTTT. It yields the protein CASSYSGTNSPLHF.